This passage covers 26 T cell receptor beta chains from one sample sequenced in a study of response to subunit inactivated influenza vaccine. TCRdb redid the calling of the RT-PCR reads with MiXCR, one entry per CDR3 protein. The sample lists about half a million distinct CDR3 sequences; roughly 11% were seen once. The sequenced sample was PBMCs from blood, obtained 45 days after vaccination. All receptors come from a man over 45 who received an inactivated influenza vaccine.

Only a few counts were recorded for this clonotype. The V and J genes are TRBV6-1 and TRBJ2-1, with 7 nucleotides matching TRBD1. The CDR3 is made up of 14 amino acids. The V segment lost 8 bases and the J segment 4 bases; nucleotides outside the gene matches: 8. The germline gives CDR1 MNHNS, CDR2 SASEGT. The CDR3 region has the DNA TGTGCCAGCGGGGCTTGGGACAGTTACAATGAGCAGTTCTTC. Its translation: CASGAWDSYNEQFF.

Many counts were recorded for this clonotype. The V call is TRBV9, the J call TRBJ2-7; TRBD1 is a possible D gene (5 bases). The V end was cut by 0 bases, the J end by 4 bases, with 14 bases between. Per germline, CDR1 SGDLS and CDR2 YYNGEE. The CDR3 contains 15 residues. The CDR3 coding sequence is TGTGCCAGCAGCGTAGCATCAGGGCCAGGATACGAGCAGTACTTC. It is translated as CASSVASGPGYEQYF.

This clonotype was seen a handful of times. This chain connects TRBV10-2 to TRBJ2-7; 10 nucleotides align to TRBD2. V shed 0 bases and J 7 bases; nucleotides not matched to a gene: 6. The CDR3 covers 15 residues. Germline V lookup: CDR1 WSHSY, CDR2 SAAADI. The CDR3 DNA follows: TGCGCCAGCAGTGAGTCAAGCGGGGGGGCCAAAGAGCAGTACTTC. Residues: CASSESSGGAKEQYF.

This chain links TRBV5-1 with TRBJ2-6, with D uncertain. This CDR3 comprises 16 residues. The germline V gene encodes CDR1 SGHRS and CDR2 YFSETQ. The V end lost 4 bases, the J end lost 0 bases, and 11 bases lay between the germline ends. In nucleotides, the CDR3 is TGCGCCAGCAGCCTTCAACATCTCTCTGGGGCCAACGTCCTGACTTTC. This translates into CASSLQHLSGANVLTF.

This clonotype was picked up a small number of times. The J gene is TRBJ2-4, the V gene TRBV6-5; TRBD2 matches at 7 bases. This CDR3 has 17 amino acids. The germline CDR1 and CDR2 sequences are MNHEY and SVGAGI. The J segment lost 2 bases and the V segment lost 2 bases, leaving 9 bases of the junction unmatched. The CDR3 coding sequence is TGTGCCAGCAGTTACACGGGGAGGGGTGGGTCCAAAAACATTCAGTACTTC. As protein: CASSYTGRGGSKNIQYF.

V and J are TRBV2 and TRBJ2-3; D may be TRBD1 or TRBD2 (5 bases each). In germline, CDR1 is SNHLY, CDR2 FYNNEI. V dropped 7 bases and J dropped 3 bases, with 14 bases sitting between them. The CDR3 covers 14 residues. The CDR3 region is CASNRDLQTDTQYF. The DNA for the CDR3 is TGTGCCAGCAATCGGGACCTCCAGACAGATACGCAGTATTTT.

Here the CDR3 reads CASSLRGRVSPLHF. The CDR3 DNA follows: TGTGCCAGCAGTTTAAGGGGGCGAGTTTCACCCCTCCACTTT. The chain combines TRBV6-2 or TRBV6-3 with TRBJ1-6; 7 bases are shared with TRBD1. Germline CDR1 reads MNHEY; CDR2 reads SVGEGT. V lost 4 bases and J lost 9; bases outside the gene matches: 6. The CDR3 length is 14 residues.

This clonotype was counted only a few times. V is TRBV5-1 and J is TRBJ2-7; 7 bases fit TRBD1. The CDR3 runs 14 residues. The germline V gene encodes CDR1 SGHRS and CDR2 YFSETQ. Trimming took 4 bases from V and 6 from J; bases not matched to a gene: 10. In DNA form, the CDR3 reads TGCGCCAGCAGCCGGGGCAGGGGGACGGGCGAGCAGTACTTC. Translation gives CASSRGRGTGEQYF.

This clonotype was seen a handful of times. The rearrangement links TRBV11-2 to TRBJ2-2, with unresolved D. CDR1 and CDR2 (germline): SGHAT, FQNNGV. This CDR3 has 18 amino acids. Trimming took off 5 bases at V and 0 bases at J, with 19 bases between the two ends. The CDR3: CASSTIKPAAANTGELFF. DNA for the CDR3: TGTGCCAGCAGCACTATCAAGCCAGCAGCCGCGAACACCGGGGAGCTGTTTTTT.

This sequence joins TRBV7-2 and TRBJ2-7, with TRBD2 identical over 14 bases. Germline-derived CDR1 and CDR2 are SGHTA and FQGNSA. This CDR3 is 17 amino acids long. Trimming at V came to 2 bases and at J to 5 bases, leaving 8 bases not matched to a gene. The CDR3 region has the DNA TGTGCCAGCAGCTTAATAAGACTAGCGGGAGGGCCCCACGAGCAGTACTTC. Its translation is CASSLIRLAGGPHEQYF. Full variable domain (rest looked up from reference TRBV7-2 and TRBJ2-7): GAGVSQSPSNKVTEKGKDVELRCDPISGHTALYWYRQSLGQGLEFLIYFQGNSAPDKSGLPSDRFSAERTGGSVSTLTIQRTQQEDSAVYLCASSLIRLAGGPHEQYFGPGTRLTVT.

In its sample, this clonotype was seen a few times. V usage is TRBV25-1 and J usage is TRBJ2-2; the D gene could be TRBD1 or TRBD2 (5 bases each). CDR3 length: 13 residues. V was cut by 2 bases and J by 8 bases, with 9 bases left in between. Germline V gene sequence: CDR1 MGHDK, CDR2 SYGVNS. The CDR3 is CASSEDYRGELFF. CDR3 DNA: TGTGCCAGCAGTGAAGACTACAGGGGGGAGCTGTTTTTT.

The chain links TRBV7-8 to TRBJ2-3, with a tentative D call TRBD2 (6 bases). The germline CDR1 and CDR2 sequences are SGHVS and FQNEAQ. Trimming left V 0 bases short and J 6 bases short, with 16 bases between. This CDR3 spans 16 amino acids. The CDR3, as DNA: TGTGCCAGCAGCTTAGCGCTCGGCGGGATAACGGATACGCAGTATTTT. This encodes CASSLALGGITDTQYF. The variable domain in full, completed from reference TRBV7-8 and TRBJ2-3, reads GAGVSQSPRYKVAKRGQDVALRCDPISGHVSLFWYQQALGQGPEFLTYFQNEAQLDKSGLPSDRFFAERPEGSVSTLKIQRTQQEDSAVYLCASSLALGGITDTQYFGPGTRLTVL.

This clonotype was counted a few times. The chain is built from TRBV7-2 and TRBJ1-2, with TRBD1 matching 8 bases. V was pared by 6 bases and J by 8 bases, with 14 bases of the junction left unmatched. The CDR3 sequence is 15 residues long. The V gene's germline CDR1 is SGHTA and CDR2 FQGNSA. Here the CDR3 reads CASSKSRDRYGGYTF. The DNA for the CDR3 is TGTGCCAGCAGTAAGTCCCGGGACAGGTATGGCGGCTACACCTTC.

A few counts support this clonotype. V is TRBV4-2 and J is TRBJ2-3; 8 nucleotides align to TRBD2. V shed 10 bases and J 2 bases; nucleotides not matched to a gene: 14. The CDR3 spans 16 residues. Germline assignment: CDR1 LGHNA and CDR2 YNFKEQ. In DNA form, the CDR3 reads TGTGCCACCCGGTTAGAAGCGGGAGTACTCACAGATACGCAGTATTTT. It translates to CATRLEAGVLTDTQYF.

This clonotype was seen a few times. V usage is TRBV20-1 and J usage is TRBJ2-6; D remains unclear. Germline CDR1 is DFQATT and CDR2 is SNEGSKA (reference sequence). The CDR3 consists of 16 residues. Trimming removed 3 bases at V and 0 bases at J, with 12 bases between. CDR3 coding DNA: TGCAGTGCTAGCGGGCAGAAAGACTCTGGGGCCAACGTCCTGACTTTC. Its protein is CSASGQKDSGANVLTF.

This clonotype has just a few counts. J is TRBJ2-3 and V is TRBV6-2 or TRBV6-3; D gene unclear. The CDR3 runs 14 residues. Trimming cost V 4 bases and J 8 bases, with 16 bases left between them. CDR1 and CDR2 from the germline V gene are MNHEY and SVGEGT. CDR3 DNA sequence: TGTGCCAGCAGTTTGGGCTCCCCGGGCGCTACGCAGTATTTT. As protein: CASSLGSPGATQYF.

There are a few counts of this clonotype. This chain joins TRBV10-3 and TRBJ1-1; 8 nucleotides line up with TRBD1. V was pared by 7 bases and J by 4 bases, with 5 bases of the junction left unmatched. CDR3 length: 13 amino acids. Germline V gives CDR1 ENHRY, CDR2 SYGVKD. The DNA for the CDR3 is TGTGCCATCACCCCGACAGGGGCCACTGAAGCTTTCTTT. Encoded protein: CAITPTGATEAFF.

This clonotype was seen at least ten times. V and J are TRBV28 and TRBJ1-2, with D perhaps TRBD1 (6 bases). Per the germline V gene, CDR1 is MDHEN and CDR2 is SYDVKM. The CDR3 loop spans 14 amino acids. Trimming left V 3 bases short and J 8 bases short, with 16 bases between. The CDR3 nucleotides are TGTGCCAGCAGTTTTGGGGGGCGGATATCGGGCTACACCTTC. Translating gives CASSFGGRISGYTF.

The sample holds a few counts of this clonotype. The chain uses TRBV7-3 and TRBJ2-3, with D possibly TRBD2 on 6 matching bases. From germline, CDR1 is SGHTA and CDR2 FQGTGA. CDR3 size: 13 residues. V was shortened by 2 bases and J by 10 bases, with 13 bases between the two germline ends. CDR3 nucleotides: TGTGCCAGCAGCTTACTGGGCGGGGATCCGCAGTATTTT. Residues: CASSLLGGDPQYF.

This clonotype came up a few times. The chain has TRBV7-6 and TRBJ2-3, with 10 nucleotides matching TRBD2. CDR3 length equals 17 residues. Germline V gives CDR1 SGHVS, CDR2 FNYEAQ. V shed 1 base, J shed 1 base, and the junction held 5 bases outside the gene matches. The DNA for the CDR3 is TGTGCCAGCAGCTTAGTGAACCTAGCGGGAGGCACAGATACGCAGTATTTT. This codes for CASSLVNLAGGTDTQYF. Full variable domain (outside the CDR3, taken from reference TRBV7-6 and TRBJ2-3): GAGVSQSPRYKVTKRGQDVALRCDPISGHVSLYWYRQALGQGPEFLTYFNYEAQQDKSGLPNDRFSAERPEGSISTLTIQRTEQRDSAMYRCASSLVNLAGGTDTQYFGPGTRLTVL.

This clonotype appeared many times. This chain uses TRBV5-5 with TRBJ1-1; TRBD1 matches 7 bases. The germline V gene encodes CDR1 SGHKS and CDR2 YYEKEE (reference sequence). The junction had 11 bases not matched to a gene; V was cut back by 6 bases and J by 3 bases. The CDR3 is 15 amino acids. The CDR3 loop reads CASNSRGGYYTEAFF. The CDR3 nucleotides read TGTGCCAGCAACTCCAGGGGGGGCTATTACACTGAAGCTTTCTTT.

This chain uses TRBV5-1 with TRBJ2-1; 7 bases agree with TRBD2. V was pared by 0 bases and J by 1 base, with 7 bases of the junction left unmatched. Germline CDR1 and CDR2: SGHRS and YFSETQ. The CDR3 length is 17 residues. CDR3 nucleotides: TGCGCCAGCAGCTTGGAATACGCGGGAGCTTCCTACAATGAGCAGTTCTTC. As protein: CASSLEYAGASYNEQFF. Full variable domain (rest looked up from reference TRBV5-1 and TRBJ2-1): KAGVTQTPRYLIKTRGQQVTLSCSPISGHRSVSWYQQTPGQGLQFLFEYFSETQRNKGNFPGRFSGRQFSNSRSEMNVSTLELGDSALYLCASSLEYAGASYNEQFFGPGTRLTVL.

The V and J genes are TRBV30 and TRBJ2-7, with D uncertain. The CDR3 spans 11 residues. The germline V gene has CDR1 GTSNPN and CDR2 SVGIG (reference sequence). V gave up 0 bases and J gave up 4 bases, with 4 bases separating them. The CDR3: CAWSVAYEQYF. The CDR3 region has the DNA TGTGCCTGGAGTGTGGCGTACGAGCAGTACTTC.

As regards this clonotype: An end of the junction differs from the germline gene, which may be a read error. The CDR3, as DNA: TGTGCCGGCAGCTTCAATAGGAATCAGCCCCAGCATTTT. This codes for CAGSFNRNQPQHF. The chain carries TRBV11-2 and TRBJ1-5; D call uncertain. The V gene's germline CDR1 is SGHAT and CDR2 FQNNGV. The length of the CDR3 is 13 residues.

The V and J genes are TRBV5-5 and TRBJ2-2; D not certain. CDR1 is SGHKS, CDR2 YYEKEE, per germline (reference sequence). The germline V and J ends were trimmed by 1 base and 8 bases, with 12 bases remaining between them. This CDR3 contains 14 residues. CDR3 residues: CASSLNVVWGELFF. CDR3 bases: TGTGCCAGCAGCTTGAATGTCGTGTGGGGGGAGCTGTTTTTT.

This clonotype appeared a few times. The chain is built from TRBV5-1 and TRBJ1-2; 7 bases are shared with TRBD1. The CDR3 runs to 13 residues. From germline, CDR1 is SGHRS and CDR2 YFSETQ. V was clipped by 4 bases and J by 5 bases; unmatched bases: 5. CDR3 amino acids: CASSVGTAYGYTF. CDR3 nucleotides: TGCGCCAGCAGCGTAGGGACAGCTTATGGCTACACCTTC.